The 21 T cell receptor beta chains below all came from one sample that was sequenced in a study of regulatory T cells in long-lasting Graves disease. The time point is: newly diagnosed GD, antithyroid drugs for less than 3 months. The TCR library was prepared using RNA isolated from PBMCs. Combining iRepertoire HTBI primers with Arm-PCR of CDR3 regions, the authors built TCR beta libraries. TCRdb re-called the multiplex PCR reads through MiXCR, storing one row per CDR3 protein. The sample includes over 300,000 distinct CDR3 sequences, roughly 16% of them seen just once. The sample was peripheral blood mononuclear cells (PBMCs), taken at new diagnosis, from a patient treated with antithyroid drugs. The receptors were gathered from a female donor with Graves disease.

The table lists this clonotype with many counts. V usage is TRBV7-9 and J usage is TRBJ2-7; 9 bases are a match to TRBD1. The junction had 12 bases not matched to a gene; V was cut back by 4 bases and J by 5 bases. The length of the CDR3 is 16 residues. Germline assignment: CDR1 SEHNR and CDR2 FQNEAQ (reference sequence). The CDR3, as DNA: TGTGCCAGCAGCTCGAGGACAGGGGCTGTTTTTAACGAGCAGTACTTC. Protein: CASSSRTGAVFNEQYF.

V gene TRBV11-2 combines with J gene TRBJ1-4; 8 nucleotides agree with TRBD1. The CDR3 consists of 15 residues. Germline assignment: CDR1 SGHAT and CDR2 FQNNGV. Unmatched junction bases numbered 10, after V lost 5 bases and J lost 8 bases. For the CDR3, the DNA is TGTGCCAGCAGCCCGTCGACAGGGGATGGGGAAAAACTGTTTTTT. Amino acids: CASSPSTGDGEKLFF.

This clonotype was picked up many times. The rearrangement uses TRBV10-2 and TRBJ1-2; TRBD1 is a possible D gene (6 bases). Germline V gene lookup returns CDR1 WSHSY and CDR2 SAAADI. This CDR3 region has 14 residues. The V end lost 0 bases, the J end lost 6 bases, and 11 bases lay between the germline ends. As DNA, the CDR3 is TGCGCCAGCAGTGAGTCGAACAGGGCCCATGGCTACACCTTC. Its protein is CASSESNRAHGYTF.

The sample holds many counts of this clonotype. This rearrangement joins TRBV7-2 to TRBJ1-1; the D is unclear. CDR3 length: 11 residues. The germline V gene has CDR1 SGHTA and CDR2 FQGNSA. Trimming removed 5 bases from V and 5 bases from J, with 6 bases in between. The CDR3 region is CASSIWTEAFF. DNA for the CDR3: TGTGCCAGCAGCATTTGGACTGAAGCTTTCTTT.

This clonotype was counted many times. This chain uses TRBV20-1 with TRBJ2-5; D possibly corresponds to TRBD2 (7 bases). Germline loops: CDR1 DFQATT, CDR2 SNEGSKA (reference sequence). Trimming shortened V by 2 bases and J by 3 bases, and 22 bases separated the two germline ends. The CDR3 has 17 residues. CDR3 residues: CSARPNLGGGIEETQYF. The CDR3, as DNA: TGCAGTGCTAGACCTAATTTGGGGGGGGGCATCGAAGAGACCCAGTACTTC.

This clonotype has at least ten counts. The genes are TRBV30 and TRBJ1-5; no definite D call. The CDR3 has 14 amino acids. V gave up 0 bases and J gave up 5 bases, with 11 bases separating them. Germline CDR1 is GTSNPN and CDR2 is SVGIG (reference sequence). The CDR3 region has the DNA TGTGCCTGGAGTGTACTAGAGGGAGATCAGCCCCAGCATTTT. Its protein product is CAWSVLEGDQPQHF.

This clonotype was seen at least ten times. The chain employs TRBV20-1 and TRBJ2-7; D is possibly TRBD2 (5 bases). Germline CDR1 reads DFQATT; CDR2 reads SNEGSKA (reference sequence). The CDR3 contains 15 residues. Trimming removed 6 bases at V and 0 bases at J, with 18 bases between. The CDR3 loop is CSAHTADRISYEQYF. CDR3 nucleotide sequence: TGCAGTGCCCATACAGCGGACCGGATCTCCTACGAGCAGTACTTC.

This rearrangement joins TRBV5-6 to TRBJ1-1; 8 bases map to TRBD1. The V and J ends lost 1 base and 2 bases, in that order; junction bases with no gene match: 4. This CDR3 has 15 residues. Germline CDR1 and CDR2: SGHDT and YYEEEE. CDR3 region: CASSLPGTGNTEAFF. The CDR3 DNA reads TGTGCCAGCAGCTTGCCCGGGACAGGAAACACTGAAGCTTTCTTT. Using reference TRBV5-6 and TRBJ1-1 for the parts outside the CDR3, the full variable domain is DAGVTQSPTHLIKTRGQQVTLRCSPKSGHDTVSWYQQALGQGPQFIFQYYEEEERQRGNFPDRFSGHQFPNYSSELNVNALLLGDSALYLCASSLPGTGNTEAFFGQGTRLTVV.

The V gene is TRBV11-2, the J gene TRBJ2-7; a weak D match, TRBD1 (5 bases). V gave up 7 bases and J gave up 2 bases, with 12 bases separating them. The germline gives CDR1 SGHAT, CDR2 FQNNGV. The length of the CDR3 is 13 residues. CDR3 in amino acids: CASTQGAAYEQYF. CDR3 nucleotide sequence: TGTGCCAGCACCCAAGGGGCAGCCTACGAGCAGTACTTC.

Of note for this clonotype: Compared with germline, one end of the junction differs, possibly owing to a read error. The V and J genes are TRBV9 and TRBJ1-1; D remains unclear. Looked up from germline, CDR1 is SGDLS and CDR2 is YYNGEE. The CDR3 totals 16 residues. CDR3 coding DNA: TGTGCCAACAGCGTATCCGCGGATGGCTTTAACACTGAAGCTTTCTTT. It encodes CANSVSADGFNTEAFF. Full variable domain (outside the CDR3, taken from reference TRBV9 and TRBJ1-1): DSGVTQTPKHLITATGQRVTLRCSPRSGDLSVYWYQQSLDQGLQFLIQYYNGEERAKGNILERFSAQQFPDLHSELNLSSLELGDSALYFCANSVSADGFNTEAFFGQGTRLTVV.

A remark on this clonotype: A read error is possible here, since a much larger clone lies one base away. V is TRBV28 and J is TRBJ2-4; D might be TRBD2 (5 bases). Germline CDR1 reads MDHEN; CDR2 reads SYDVKM. The CDR3 is 15 residues long. CDR3 in amino acids: CVNSFEGTAKNIQYF. CDR3 in DNA: TGTGTCAACAGTTTTGAGGGAACGGCCAAAAACATTCAGTACTTC.

This clonotype was observed many times. The genes are TRBV5-1 and TRBJ2-2; 10 bases fit TRBD1. The CDR3 has 17 residues. The germline gives CDR1 SGHRS, CDR2 YFSETQ. V gave up 4 bases and J gave up 2 bases; unmatched junction bases: 8. This chain's CDR3 is CASSPQGQGPNTGELFF. Here the CDR3 DNA reads TGCGCCAGCAGCCCACAGGGACAGGGGCCAAACACCGGGGAGCTGTTTTTT.

This clonotype was counted many times. This CDR3 is CASSQRGGENYEQYF. CDR3 nucleotides: TGTGCCAGCAGCCAGAGGGGGGGAGAAAATTACGAGCAGTACTTC. This chain uses TRBV13 with TRBJ2-7; tentatively, D is TRBD2 (7 bases). There are 15 residues in the CDR3. Germline values: CDR1 PRHDT, CDR2 FYEKMQ (reference sequence). Trimming left V 5 bases short and J 4 bases short, with 18 bases between. Using reference TRBV13 and TRBJ2-7 for the parts outside the CDR3, the full variable domain is AAGVIQSPRHLIKEKRETATLKCYPIPRHDTVYWYQQGPGQDPQFLISFYEKMQSDKGSIPDRFSAQQFSDYHSELNMSSLELGDSALYFCASSQRGGENYEQYFGPGTRLTVT.

The chain couples TRBV12-3 or TRBV12-4 to TRBJ1-5; possible D gene TRBD1, 6 bases. V lost 9 bases, J lost 7 bases, and 16 bases lay in between. The CDR3 consists of 13 residues. The CDR3 DNA reads TGTGCCAGTGGGGGCAGACCAGGACAGCCCCAGCATTTT. This encodes CASGGRPGQPQHF.

With regard to this clonotype: With a much larger clone just one base away, this may be a read error. J is TRBJ2-7 and V is TRBV28; D unclear. Between the trimmed V and J ends, which lost 3 bases and 0 bases, there was a span of 6 bases. The CDR3 is 13 amino acids. Germline V gives CDR1 MDHEN, CDR2 SYDVKM. CDR3 region: CASSFDNSYEQYF. The CDR3, as DNA: TGTGCCAGCAGTTTTGACAACTCCTACGAGCAGTACTTC. The full variable domain, rest sourced from reference TRBV28 and TRBJ2-7, is DVKVTQSSRYLVKRTGEKVFLECVQDMDHENMFWYRQDPGLGLRLIYFSYDVKMKEKGDIPEGYSVSREKKERFSLILESASTNQTSMYLCASSFDNSYEQYFGPGTRLTVT.

There are many counts of this clonotype. This chain links TRBV10-1 with TRBJ1-1; weak D call: TRBD1 (5 bases). Trimming took 0 bases from V and 2 from J, leaving 10 bases between them. Germline V gives CDR1 WNHNN, CDR2 SYGVQD (reference sequence). There are 15 residues in the CDR3. CDR3 protein: CASSESMTANTEAFF. CDR3 nucleotide sequence: TGCGCCAGCAGTGAGTCGATGACAGCTAACACTGAAGCTTTCTTT.

The table lists this clonotype with many counts. In nucleotides, the CDR3 is TGCAGTGCAAAGGGGCTAGCGGGAGCCACAGATACGCAGTATTTT. This encodes CSAKGLAGATDTQYF. This sequence joins TRBV20-1 and TRBJ2-3, with TRBD2 identical over 10 bases. CDR1 DFQATT and CDR2 SNEGSKA come from the germline V gene (reference sequence). Germline trimming cut 6 bases from V and 2 bases from J; bases unmatched to any gene: 8. There are 15 residues in the CDR3.

This clonotype showed up many times. The chain joins TRBV28 to TRBJ1-5, with D possibly being TRBD1 (5 bases). Looked up from germline, CDR1 is MDHEN and CDR2 is SYDVKM. V was shortened by 10 bases and J by 5 bases, with 12 bases between the two germline ends. The CDR3 runs 12 residues. CDR3 nucleotides: TGTGCCACTGCGTTGGGGCATCAGCCCCAGCATTTT. This codes for CATALGHQPQHF.

In this sample, this clonotype turned up many times. The CDR3 sequence: CSGDRVLNTDTQYF. The CDR3 DNA reads TGCAGTGGGGACAGGGTGCTAAACACAGATACGCAGTATTTT. This chain links TRBV20-1 with TRBJ2-3, with 9 bases aligning to TRBD1. Germline V gives CDR1 DFQATT, CDR2 SNEGSKA (reference sequence). The CDR3 is 14 residues long. V dropped 7 bases and J dropped 2; count of bases not matched to a gene: 7.

This chain joins TRBV20-1 and TRBJ2-5; either TRBD1 or TRBD2 may supply D (5 bases each). V gave up 3 bases and J gave up 0 bases, with 20 bases separating them. The CDR3 extends over 17 amino acids. The germline gives CDR1 DFQATT, CDR2 SNEGSKA (reference sequence). The CDR3 nucleotides read TGCAGTGCTAGGAGGGGTTTTTTACGCAGGGACCAAGAGACCCAGTACTTC. Protein sequence: CSARRGFLRRDQETQYF.

This sequence joins TRBV19 and TRBJ2-3; D possibly corresponds to TRBD2 (6 bases). Deletions cut 6 bases from V and 2 bases from J, with 12 bases between. The CDR3 consists of 14 residues. The V gene's germline CDR1 is LNHDA and CDR2 SQIVND (reference sequence). The CDR3 loop reads CASRIRDFTDTQYF. The DNA of the CDR3 is TGTGCCAGTAGGATCCGGGACTTCACAGATACGCAGTATTTT.